Presented here are 29 T cell receptor beta chains from one specimen sequenced in a study of blood T cell repertoires in COVID-19. Here immunoSEQ multiplex PCR was the method, and the copy in TCRdb shows in-frame clones only, minus some. The sample carries some 100,000 clones, 86% recorded once. Sequenced material: peripheral blood. The receptors were gathered from a human donor in a cohort sampled during active COVID-19.

The V gene is TRBV7-2, the J gene TRBJ2-1; 8 bases agree with TRBD2. The length of the CDR3 is 16 residues. The V segment lost 1 base and the J segment 7 bases; nucleotides outside the gene matches: 9. Looked up from germline, CDR1 is SGHTA and CDR2 is FQGNSA. The CDR3 DNA is TGTGCCAGCAGCTTAGAAGTCGGGAGGGCCAGGAATGAGCAGTTCTTC. Its translation: CASSLEVGRARNEQFF.

The CDR3 nucleotides are TGTGCCAGCAGCCAAGGGGGGGCCAGCTCTGGAAACACCATATATTTT. It translates to CASSQGGASSGNTIYF. The chain carries TRBV7-2 and TRBJ1-3; D possibly corresponds to TRBD1 (6 bases). The germline gives CDR1 SGHTA, CDR2 FQGNSA. The ends were cut back, 5 bases at V and 0 bases at J, with 14 bases in the middle. This CDR3 is 16 amino acids long.

This chain joins TRBV11-3 and TRBJ1-1; TRBD1 matches at 7 bases. Germline-derived CDR1 and CDR2 are SGHNT and YENEEA. This CDR3 comprises 15 residues. V shed 1 base and J 4 bases; nucleotides not matched to a gene: 6. The CDR3: CASSLGTGPGTEAFF. In nucleotides, the CDR3 is TGTGCCAGCAGCTTAGGGACAGGTCCTGGCACTGAAGCTTTCTTT.

The chain recombines TRBV5-4 with TRBJ1-2; tentatively, D is TRBD1 (6 bases). CDR3 size: 13 residues. V was cut by 2 bases and J by 4 bases, with 9 bases left in between. From germline, CDR1 is SGHNT and CDR2 YYREEE (reference sequence). CDR3 in amino acids: CASSFDRTYGYTF. In nucleotides, the CDR3 is TGTGCCAGCAGCTTCGACAGGACCTATGGCTACACCTTC.

The V call is TRBV4-3, the J call TRBJ2-3; 7 bases line up with TRBD2. The CDR3 length is 15 residues. The ends lost 4 bases at V and 1 base at J; junction bases unmatched: 5. Germline CDR1 and CDR2: LGHNA and YSLEER. The DNA of the CDR3 is TGCGCCAGCAGCCTCGGTGCGGGGGGCACAGATACGCAGTATTTT. Amino acids: CASSLGAGGTDTQYF.

The rearrangement uses TRBV3-1 (or the pseudogene TRBV3-2) and TRBJ2-7; D remains ambiguous. The CDR3 runs 12 residues. Germline V gene data show CDR1 as LGHDT and CDR2 as YNNKEL (reference sequence). The ends were cut back, 3 bases at V and 7 bases at J, with 10 bases in the middle. CDR3 residues: CASSHTPGEQYF. The CDR3 region has the DNA TGTGCCAGCAGCCATACCCCCGGGGAGCAGTACTTC.

The rearrangement uses TRBV4-1 and TRBJ2-5; 14 bases fit TRBD2. The CDR3 is made up of 18 amino acids. Germline assignment: CDR1 MGHRA and CDR2 YSYEKL. V was pared by 4 bases and J by 3 bases, with 10 bases of the junction left unmatched. The CDR3 region has the DNA TGCGCCAGCAGCCCGGGCTTGACTAGCGGGGGGGGTGAAGAGACCCAGTACTTC. Translated: CASSPGLTSGGGEETQYF.

The J gene is TRBJ2-3, the V gene TRBV7-2; TRBD2 matches at 11 bases. Germline V gene sequence: CDR1 SGHTA, CDR2 FQGNSA. The CDR3 has 16 amino acids. With 2 bases clipped from V and 4 bases from J, the junction kept 5 bases outside the gene matches. CDR3: CASSLQATSGADTQYF. CDR3 DNA: TGTGCCAGCAGCTTACAGGCGACTAGCGGGGCAGATACGCAGTATTTT.

This clone appeared a single time. V usage is TRBV2 and J usage is TRBJ2-1; the D is unclear. The CDR3 covers 13 residues. V was trimmed by 0 bases and J by 9 bases, leaving 9 bases between them. CDR1 and CDR2 from the germline V gene are SNHLY and FYNNEI. CDR3 protein: CASSEALRGEQFF. The CDR3 DNA is TGTGCCAGCAGTGAAGCGCTCAGAGGTGAGCAGTTCTTC.

The chain recombines TRBV9 with TRBJ2-3; D unclear. Germline CDR1 SGDLS, CDR2 YYNGEE. V was pared by 4 bases and J by 1 base, with 10 bases between. The CDR3 runs to 14 residues. This CDR3 is CASSPPPGTDTQYF. The CDR3 nucleotides read TGTGCCAGCAGCCCCCCCCCGGGCACAGATACGCAGTATTTT.

This chain connects TRBV5-4 to TRBJ2-7; TRBD1 matches 8 bases. The CDR3 is made up of 16 amino acids. Trimming took 1 base from V and 1 from J; bases not matched to a gene: 7. Germline CDR1 and CDR2: SGHNT and YYREEE (reference sequence). The DNA of the CDR3 is TGTGCCAGCAGCTTGCCGACAGGGGAGGAGTCCTACGAGCAGTACTTC. Its translation: CASSLPTGEESYEQYF.

The chain carries TRBV4-1 and TRBJ1-4; a weak D match, TRBD1 (5 bases). Trimming cost V 0 bases and J 5 bases, with 13 bases left between them. CDR1 is MGHRA, CDR2 YSYEKL, per germline. CDR3 size: 16 residues. CDR3 nucleotides: TGCGCCAGCAGCCAAGATCTCTCAGGGAGGAATGAAAAACTGTTTTTT. It translates to CASSQDLSGRNEKLFF.

This rearrangement joins TRBV6-1 to TRBJ2-5; D is perhaps TRBD2 (5 bases). In germline, CDR1 is MNHNS, CDR2 SASEGT. The V end lost 0 bases, the J end lost 4 bases, and 6 bases lay between the germline ends. This CDR3 has 13 residues. CDR3 amino acids: CASSEARGETQYF. The CDR3 DNA reads as TGTGCCAGCAGTGAAGCCCGGGGAGAGACCCAGTACTTC.

The chain joins TRBV9 to TRBJ1-4, with D perhaps TRBD1 (5 bases). CDR1 and CDR2 from the germline V gene are SGDLS and YYNGEE. The germline V and J ends were trimmed by 3 bases and 4 bases, with 13 bases remaining between them. CDR3 length: 15 residues. In DNA, the CDR3 is TGTGCCAGCAGCGAGAGCTGGGACTATAATGAAAAACTGTTTTTT. This translates into CASSESWDYNEKLFF.

The J gene is TRBJ2-1, the V gene TRBV7-9; 10 bases are a match to TRBD1. The germline gives CDR1 SEHNR, CDR2 FQNEAQ (reference sequence). The CDR3 totals 14 residues. The junction had 7 bases not matched to a gene; V was cut back by 5 bases and J by 9 bases. The DNA of the CDR3 is TGTGCCAGCAGCGCCACCGGGACAGGGGTTGAGCAGTTCTTC. It codes for CASSATGTGVEQFF. The complete variable domain, with remaining parts taken from reference TRBV7-9 and TRBJ2-1, reads DTGVSQNPRHKITKRGQNVTFRCDPISEHNRLYWYRQTLGQGPEFLTYFQNEAQLEKSRLLSDRFSAERPKGSFSTLEIQRTEQGDSAMYLCASSATGTGVEQFFGPGTRLTVL.

The rearrangement uses TRBV11-2 and TRBJ2-1; TRBD2 aligns across 10 bases. The V and J ends lost 5 bases and 5 bases, in that order; junction bases with no gene match: 9. This CDR3 comprises 16 residues. Per germline, CDR1 SGHAT and CDR2 FQNNGV. CDR3 region: CASSPTSSGGNNEQFF. Written as DNA, the CDR3 is TGTGCCAGCAGCCCCACCTCTAGCGGGGGTAACAATGAGCAGTTCTTC.

This rearrangement joins TRBV27 to TRBJ1-5; 7 positions match TRBD1. CDR3 length: 13 residues. V was pared by 5 bases and J by 6 bases, with 4 bases of the junction left unmatched. The germline V gene encodes CDR1 MNHEY and CDR2 SMNVEV (reference sequence). CDR3 DNA: TGTGCCAGCAGTAGGACAGGCGGTCAGCCCCAGCATTTT. It yields the protein CASSRTGGQPQHF.

CDR3 protein: CASTRTVVGFEAFF. DNA for the CDR3: TGTGCCAGCACTAGGACAGTGGTGGGGTTTGAAGCTTTCTTT. The chain carries TRBV5-5 and TRBJ1-1, with D perhaps TRBD1 (6 bases). Germline V lookup: CDR1 SGHKS, CDR2 YYEKEE (reference sequence). The CDR3 runs to 14 residues. Deletions cut 6 bases from V and 7 bases from J, with 19 bases between.

This chain uses TRBV6-2 or TRBV6-3 with TRBJ1-6; TRBD1 matches 7 bases. The germline V gene encodes CDR1 MNHEY and CDR2 SVGEGT. The CDR3 extends over 15 amino acids. After removal of 2 bases from V and 8 bases from J, the junction contained 6 bases not matched to a gene. This CDR3 reads CASSYPRGQHSPLHF. In DNA form, the CDR3 reads TGTGCCAGCAGTTACCCGAGGGGGCAACATTCACCCCTCCACTTT.

This chain links TRBV10-3 with TRBJ2-1; 11 nucleotides align to TRBD1. The CDR3 has 13 amino acids. Trimming cost V 6 bases and J 10 bases; bases outside gene matches: 5. Germline values: CDR1 ENHRY, CDR2 SYGVKD. This CDR3 is CAISSGTGGEQFF. The CDR3 DNA reads TGTGCCATCAGCTCCGGGACAGGGGGGGAGCAGTTCTTC.

The chain has TRBV19 and TRBJ1-5; D gene ambiguous. V dropped 7 bases and J dropped 4 bases, with 11 bases sitting between them. The CDR3 consists of 13 residues. Looked up from germline, CDR1 is LNHDA and CDR2 is SQIVND (reference sequence). The CDR3 spells CASTPTGNQPQHF. DNA for the CDR3: TGTGCCAGTACTCCGACGGGGAATCAGCCCCAGCATTTT.

The gene calls are TRBV7-6 and TRBJ2-6; D ambiguous. V was shortened by 1 base and J by 4 bases, with 14 bases between the two germline ends. Germline assignment: CDR1 SGHVS and CDR2 FNYEAQ. The CDR3 spans 17 residues. The CDR3 DNA reads TGTGCCAGCAGCTTAGGTGCGGTGGTGGAGGGGGCCAACGTCCTGACTTTC. It is translated as CASSLGAVVEGANVLTF.

V gene TRBV4-1 combines with J gene TRBJ1-2, with a possible D match to TRBD1 (6 bases). Germline loops: CDR1 MGHRA, CDR2 YSYEKL. Trimming cost V 2 bases and J 2 bases, with 15 bases left between them. The CDR3 totals 16 residues. The CDR3 here is CASSQTTGTRNYGYTF. The CDR3 region has the DNA TGCGCCAGCAGCCAAACTACCGGGACAAGGAACTATGGCTACACCTTC.

This chain connects TRBV5-8 to TRBJ1-5, with 7 bases identical to TRBD1. Germline V lookup: CDR1 SGHTS, CDR2 YDEGEE. The V segment lost 2 bases and the J segment 2 bases; nucleotides outside the gene matches: 4. The CDR3 spans 15 residues. CDR3 bases: TGTGCCAGCAGCTTTGCCGACAGGGGCAATCAGCCCCAGCATTTT. Protein sequence: CASSFADRGNQPQHF.

This clone has only one observation. This chain joins TRBV29-1 and TRBJ1-4, with D possibly TRBD1 on 6 matching bases. Germline CDR1 and CDR2: SQVTM and ANQGSEA. This CDR3 comprises 13 residues. Trimming took off 8 bases at V and 5 bases at J, with 15 bases between the two ends. The CDR3 is CSSTGHENEKLFF. The CDR3 nucleotides are TGCAGCTCCACGGGACACGAGAATGAAAAACTGTTTTTT.

The rearrangement links TRBV24-1 to TRBJ2-1; TRBD2 is a possible D gene (5 bases). V was clipped by 4 bases and J by 12 bases, with 15 bases between them. Germline V gene sequence: CDR1 KGHDR, CDR2 SFDVKD. This CDR3 has 13 amino acids. Written as DNA, the CDR3 is TGTGCCACCAGTGAAGTACTCCCCGAGGGGCAGTTCTTC. Protein sequence: CATSEVLPEGQFF.

V is TRBV6-5 and J is TRBJ1-4; 8 bases are a match to TRBD1. CDR3 size: 15 residues. V lost 5 bases, J lost 2 bases, and 4 bases stayed unmatched. Germline CDR1 reads MNHEY; CDR2 reads SVGAGI. The CDR3 DNA follows: TGTGCCAGCAGTAACAGGGGGTCCACTAATGAAAAACTGTTTTTT. It is translated as CASSNRGSTNEKLFF.

The chain is built from TRBV7-8 and TRBJ2-3; D might be TRBD2 (5 bases). The CDR3 sequence is 11 residues long. The V end lost 10 bases, the J end lost 0 bases, and 5 bases lay between the germline ends. Germline V gene sequence: CDR1 SGHVS, CDR2 FQNEAQ. The CDR3 spells CATGSTDTQYF. In DNA form, the CDR3 reads TGTGCCACGGGGAGCACAGATACGCAGTATTTT.

The chain is built from TRBV7-2 and TRBJ1-2; D may be TRBD1 (5 bases). Germline CDR1 and CDR2: SGHTA and FQGNSA. Trimming pared 5 bases from V and 8 bases from J, leaving 18 bases between. The CDR3 sequence is 14 residues long. CDR3 DNA sequence: TGTGCCAGCAGCCCACGAGCAGGGCCAAGGGGCTACACCTTC. It yields the protein CASSPRAGPRGYTF.